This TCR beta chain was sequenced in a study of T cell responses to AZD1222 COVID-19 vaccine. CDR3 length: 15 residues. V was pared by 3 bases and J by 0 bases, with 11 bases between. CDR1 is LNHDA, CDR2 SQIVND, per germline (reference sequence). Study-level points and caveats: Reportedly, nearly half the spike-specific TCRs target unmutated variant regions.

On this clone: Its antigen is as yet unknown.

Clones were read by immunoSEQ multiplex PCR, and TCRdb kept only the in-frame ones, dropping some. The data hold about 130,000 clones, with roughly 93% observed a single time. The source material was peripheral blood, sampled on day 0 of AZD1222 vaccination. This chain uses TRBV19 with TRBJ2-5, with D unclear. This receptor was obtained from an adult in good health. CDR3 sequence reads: CASSITGQDQETQYF. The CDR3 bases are TGTGCCAGTAGTATCACTGGGCAGGACCAAGAGACCCAGTACTTC.